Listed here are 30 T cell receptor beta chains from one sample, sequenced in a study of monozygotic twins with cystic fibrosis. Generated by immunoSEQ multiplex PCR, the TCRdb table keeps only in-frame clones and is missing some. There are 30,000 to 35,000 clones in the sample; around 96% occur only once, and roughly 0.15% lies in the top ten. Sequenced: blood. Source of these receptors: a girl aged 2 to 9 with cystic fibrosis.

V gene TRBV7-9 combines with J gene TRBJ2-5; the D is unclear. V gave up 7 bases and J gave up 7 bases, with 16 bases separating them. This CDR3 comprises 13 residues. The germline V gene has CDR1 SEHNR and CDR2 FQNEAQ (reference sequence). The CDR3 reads CASTLVGDVTQYF. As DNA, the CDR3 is TGTGCCAGCACCCTGGTGGGTGACGTGACCCAGTACTTC.

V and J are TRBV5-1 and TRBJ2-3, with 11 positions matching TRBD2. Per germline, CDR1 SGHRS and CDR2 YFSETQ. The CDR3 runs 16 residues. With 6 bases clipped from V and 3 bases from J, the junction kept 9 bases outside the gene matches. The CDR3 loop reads CASTPRLAGMTDTQYF. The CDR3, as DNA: TGCGCCAGCACCCCGCGACTAGCGGGAATGACAGATACGCAGTATTTT.

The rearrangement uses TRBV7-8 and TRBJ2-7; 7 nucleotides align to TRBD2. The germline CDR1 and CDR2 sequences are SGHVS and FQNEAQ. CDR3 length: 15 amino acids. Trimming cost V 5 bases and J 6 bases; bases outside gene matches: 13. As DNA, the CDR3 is TGTGCCAGCAGCATTCCCATAGGGAGGGTATTCGAGCAGTACTTC. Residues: CASSIPIGRVFEQYF.

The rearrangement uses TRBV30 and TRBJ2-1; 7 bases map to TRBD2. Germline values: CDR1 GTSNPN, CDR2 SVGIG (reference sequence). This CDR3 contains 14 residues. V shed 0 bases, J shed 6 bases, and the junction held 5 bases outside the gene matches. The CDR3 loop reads CAWSVGGSINEQFF. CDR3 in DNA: TGTGCCTGGAGTGTAGGCGGGAGTATCAATGAGCAGTTCTTC.

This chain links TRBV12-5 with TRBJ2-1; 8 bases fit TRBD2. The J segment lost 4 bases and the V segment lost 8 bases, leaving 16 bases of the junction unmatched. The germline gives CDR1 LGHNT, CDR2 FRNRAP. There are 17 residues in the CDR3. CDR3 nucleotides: TGTGCTAGTATCCGAATTGTTGGGCGGGGGGAATACAATGAGCAGTTCTTC. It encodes CASIRIVGRGEYNEQFF.

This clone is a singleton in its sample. In DNA, the CDR3 is TGTGCCATCAGTGAGTCGACGGGAAATCAGCCCCAGCATTTT. It is translated as CAISESTGNQPQHF. V gene TRBV10-3 combines with J gene TRBJ1-5; D remains ambiguous. V lost 0 bases and J 4 bases, leaving 7 bases between the germline ends. The CDR3 consists of 14 residues. CDR1 and CDR2 (germline): ENHRY, SYGVKD.

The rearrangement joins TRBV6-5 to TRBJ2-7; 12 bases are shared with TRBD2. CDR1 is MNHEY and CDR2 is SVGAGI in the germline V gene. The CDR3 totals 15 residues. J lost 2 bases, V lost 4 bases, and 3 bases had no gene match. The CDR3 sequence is CASSSPSGRAYEQYF. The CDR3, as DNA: TGTGCCAGCAGTTCCCCTAGCGGGAGGGCCTACGAGCAGTACTTC.

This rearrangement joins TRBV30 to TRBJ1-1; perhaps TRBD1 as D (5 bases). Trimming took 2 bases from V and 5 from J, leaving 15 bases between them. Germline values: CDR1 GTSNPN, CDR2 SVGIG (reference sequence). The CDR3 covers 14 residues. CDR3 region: CAWSLGGAQTEAFF. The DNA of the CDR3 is TGTGCCTGGAGTCTCGGAGGGGCCCAGACTGAAGCTTTCTTT.

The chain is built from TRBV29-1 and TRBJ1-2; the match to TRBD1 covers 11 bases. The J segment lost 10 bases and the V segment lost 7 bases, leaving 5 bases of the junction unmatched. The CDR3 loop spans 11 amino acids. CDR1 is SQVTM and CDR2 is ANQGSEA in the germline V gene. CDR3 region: CSARTGGAYTF. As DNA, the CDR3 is TGCAGCGCCCGGACAGGGGGCGCCTACACCTTC.

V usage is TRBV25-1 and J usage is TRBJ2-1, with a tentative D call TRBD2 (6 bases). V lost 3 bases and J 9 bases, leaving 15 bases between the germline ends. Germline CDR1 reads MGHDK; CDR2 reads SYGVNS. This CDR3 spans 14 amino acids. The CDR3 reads CASSEEREMGEQFF. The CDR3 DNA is TGTGCCAGCAGTGAGGAACGGGAGATGGGTGAGCAGTTCTTC.

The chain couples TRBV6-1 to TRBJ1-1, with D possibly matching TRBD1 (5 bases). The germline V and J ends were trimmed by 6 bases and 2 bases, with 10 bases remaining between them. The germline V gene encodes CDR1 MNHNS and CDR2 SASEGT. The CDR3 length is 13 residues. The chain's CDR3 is CASRGPFNTEAFF. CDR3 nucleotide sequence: TGTGCCAGCAGGGGGCCCTTTAACACTGAAGCTTTCTTT.

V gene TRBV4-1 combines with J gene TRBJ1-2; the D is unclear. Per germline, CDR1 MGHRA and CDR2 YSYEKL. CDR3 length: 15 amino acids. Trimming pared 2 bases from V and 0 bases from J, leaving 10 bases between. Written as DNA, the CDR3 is TGCGCCAGCAGCCAAAGTCGCGGAGCTAACTATGGCTACACCTTC. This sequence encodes CASSQSRGANYGYTF.

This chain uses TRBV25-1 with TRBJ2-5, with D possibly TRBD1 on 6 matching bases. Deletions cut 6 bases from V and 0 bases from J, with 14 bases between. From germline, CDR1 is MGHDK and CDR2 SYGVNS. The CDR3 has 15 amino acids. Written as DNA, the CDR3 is TGTGCCAGCAGCTCGGACAGTAGGTACCAAGAGACCCAGTACTTC. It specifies CASSSDSRYQETQYF.

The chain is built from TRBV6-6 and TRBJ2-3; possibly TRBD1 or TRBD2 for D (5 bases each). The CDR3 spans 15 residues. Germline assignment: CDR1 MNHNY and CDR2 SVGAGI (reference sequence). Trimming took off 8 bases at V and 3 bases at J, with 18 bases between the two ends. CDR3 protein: CASHAQGVRTDTQYF. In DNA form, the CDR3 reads TGTGCCAGCCACGCGCAGGGAGTTAGGACAGATACGCAGTATTTT.

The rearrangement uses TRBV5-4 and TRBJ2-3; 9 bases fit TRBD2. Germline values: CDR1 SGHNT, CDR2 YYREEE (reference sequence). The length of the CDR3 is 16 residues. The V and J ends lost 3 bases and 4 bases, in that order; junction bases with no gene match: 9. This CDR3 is CASSSIAGVQSDTQYF. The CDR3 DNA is TGTGCCAGCAGCTCCATAGCGGGAGTGCAATCAGATACGCAGTATTTT.

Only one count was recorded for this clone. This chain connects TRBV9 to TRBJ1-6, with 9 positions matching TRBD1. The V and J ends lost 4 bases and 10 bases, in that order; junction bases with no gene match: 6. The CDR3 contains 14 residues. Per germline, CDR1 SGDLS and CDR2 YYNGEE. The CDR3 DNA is TGTGCCAGCAGCATCGGACAGGGGATGTCACCCCTCCACTTT. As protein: CASSIGQGMSPLHF. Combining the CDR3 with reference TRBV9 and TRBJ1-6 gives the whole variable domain DSGVTQTPKHLITATGQRVTLRCSPRSGDLSVYWYQQSLDQGLQFLIQYYNGEERAKGNILERFSAQQFPDLHSELNLSSLELGDSALYFCASSIGQGMSPLHFGNGTRLTVT.

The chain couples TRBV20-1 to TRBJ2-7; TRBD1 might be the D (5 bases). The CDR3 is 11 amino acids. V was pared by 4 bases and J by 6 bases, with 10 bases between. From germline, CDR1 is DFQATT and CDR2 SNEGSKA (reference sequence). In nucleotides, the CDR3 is TGCAGTGCTACGGACACGTCCGAGCAGTACTTC. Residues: CSATDTSEQYF.

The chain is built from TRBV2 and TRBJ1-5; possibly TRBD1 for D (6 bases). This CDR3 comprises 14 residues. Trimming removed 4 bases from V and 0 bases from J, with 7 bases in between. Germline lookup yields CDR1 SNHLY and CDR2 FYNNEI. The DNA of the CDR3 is TGTGCCAGCAGTGGGACAGCTAGCAATCAGCCCCAGCATTTT. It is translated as CASSGTASNQPQHF.

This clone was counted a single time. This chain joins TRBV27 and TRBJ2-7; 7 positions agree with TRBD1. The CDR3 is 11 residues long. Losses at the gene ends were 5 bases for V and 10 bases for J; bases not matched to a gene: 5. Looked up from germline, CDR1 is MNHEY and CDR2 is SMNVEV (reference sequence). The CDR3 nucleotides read TGTGCCAGCAGTCTAGGGACAGTCCAGTACTTC. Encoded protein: CASSLGTVQYF.

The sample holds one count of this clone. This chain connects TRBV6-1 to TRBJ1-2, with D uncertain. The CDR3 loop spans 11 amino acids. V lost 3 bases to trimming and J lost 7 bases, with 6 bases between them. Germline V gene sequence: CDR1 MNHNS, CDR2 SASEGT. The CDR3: CASSDGGGYTF. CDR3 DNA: TGTGCCAGCAGTGATGGTGGTGGCTACACCTTC.

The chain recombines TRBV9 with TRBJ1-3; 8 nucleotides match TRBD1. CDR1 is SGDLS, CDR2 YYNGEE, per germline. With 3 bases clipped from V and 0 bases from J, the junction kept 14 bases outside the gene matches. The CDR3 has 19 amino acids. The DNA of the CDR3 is TGTGCCAGCAGCGCCTCCGGGACAGGAGGAATTGGCTCTGGAAACACCATATATTTT. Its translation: CASSASGTGGIGSGNTIYF.

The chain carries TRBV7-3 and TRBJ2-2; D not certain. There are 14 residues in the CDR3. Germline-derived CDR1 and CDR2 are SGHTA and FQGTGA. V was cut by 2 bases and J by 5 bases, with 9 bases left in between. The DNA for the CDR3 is TGTGCCAGCAGCTTATTTCCCGGAACCGGGGAGCTGTTTTTT. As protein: CASSLFPGTGELFF.

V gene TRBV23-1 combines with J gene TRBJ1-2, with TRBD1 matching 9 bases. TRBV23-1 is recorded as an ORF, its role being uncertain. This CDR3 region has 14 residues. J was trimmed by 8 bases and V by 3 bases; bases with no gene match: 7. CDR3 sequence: CASSQGQGAGGYTF. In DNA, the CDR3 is TGCGCCAGCAGTCAGGGACAGGGTGCAGGCGGCTACACCTTC.

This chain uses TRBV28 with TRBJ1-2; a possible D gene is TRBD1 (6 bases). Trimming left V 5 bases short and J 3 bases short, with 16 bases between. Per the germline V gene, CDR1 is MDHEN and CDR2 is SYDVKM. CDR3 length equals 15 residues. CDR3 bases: TGTGCCAGCAGTACCGGGACACCAAGCTACTATGGCTACACCTTC. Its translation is CASSTGTPSYYGYTF.

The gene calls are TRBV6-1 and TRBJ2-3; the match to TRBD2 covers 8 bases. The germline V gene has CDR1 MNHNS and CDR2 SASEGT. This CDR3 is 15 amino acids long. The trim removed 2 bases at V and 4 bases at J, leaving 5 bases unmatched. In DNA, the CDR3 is TGTGCCAGCAGTGAACGGACTAGCCCCCCAGATACGCAGTATTTT. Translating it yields CASSERTSPPDTQYF.

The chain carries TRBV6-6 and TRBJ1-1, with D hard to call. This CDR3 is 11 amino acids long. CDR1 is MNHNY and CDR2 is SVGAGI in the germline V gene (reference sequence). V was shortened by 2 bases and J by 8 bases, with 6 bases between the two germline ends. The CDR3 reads CASSYGREAFF. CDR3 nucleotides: TGTGCCAGCAGTTACGGGAGGGAAGCTTTCTTT.

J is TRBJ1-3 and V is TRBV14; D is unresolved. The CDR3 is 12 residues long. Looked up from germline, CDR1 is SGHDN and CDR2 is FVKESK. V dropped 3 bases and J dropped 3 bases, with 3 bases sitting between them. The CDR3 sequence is CASSHYGNTIYF. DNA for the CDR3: TGTGCCAGCAGCCACTATGGAAACACCATATATTTT.

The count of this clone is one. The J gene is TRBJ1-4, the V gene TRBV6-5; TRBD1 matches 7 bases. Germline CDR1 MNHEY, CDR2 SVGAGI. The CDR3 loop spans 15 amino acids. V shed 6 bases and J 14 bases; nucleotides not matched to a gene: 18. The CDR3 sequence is CASSPLDREGVDLFF. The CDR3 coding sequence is TGTGCCAGCAGCCCTCTCGACAGGGAAGGCGTAGATCTGTTTTTT.

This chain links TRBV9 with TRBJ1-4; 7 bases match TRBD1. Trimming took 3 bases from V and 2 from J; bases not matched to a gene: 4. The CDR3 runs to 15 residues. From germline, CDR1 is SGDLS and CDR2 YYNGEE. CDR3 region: CASSERQGTNEKLFF. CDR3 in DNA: TGTGCCAGCAGCGAGAGACAGGGTACTAATGAAAAACTGTTTTTT.

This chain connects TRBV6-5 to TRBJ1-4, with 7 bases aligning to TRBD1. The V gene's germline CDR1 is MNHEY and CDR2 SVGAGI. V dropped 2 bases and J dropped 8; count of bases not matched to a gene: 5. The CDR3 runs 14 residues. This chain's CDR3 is CASSYRLTGEKLFF. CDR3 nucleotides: TGTGCCAGCAGTTACCGATTGACAGGGGAAAAACTGTTTTTT.